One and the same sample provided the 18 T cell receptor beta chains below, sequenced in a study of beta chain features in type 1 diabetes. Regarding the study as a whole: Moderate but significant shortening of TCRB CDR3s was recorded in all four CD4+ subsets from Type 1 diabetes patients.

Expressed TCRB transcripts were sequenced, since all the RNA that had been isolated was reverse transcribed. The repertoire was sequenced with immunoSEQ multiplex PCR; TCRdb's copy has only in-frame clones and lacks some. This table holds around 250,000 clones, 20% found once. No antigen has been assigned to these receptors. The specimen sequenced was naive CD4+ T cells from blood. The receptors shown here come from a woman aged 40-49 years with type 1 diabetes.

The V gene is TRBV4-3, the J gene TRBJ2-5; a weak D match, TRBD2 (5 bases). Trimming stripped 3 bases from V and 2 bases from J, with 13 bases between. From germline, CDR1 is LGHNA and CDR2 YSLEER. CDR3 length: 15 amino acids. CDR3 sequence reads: CASSQGWRQQETQYF. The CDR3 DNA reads TGCGCCAGCAGCCAGGGCTGGAGGCAGCAAGAGACCCAGTACTTC.

CDR3 residues: CASSTRDRQETQYF. The CDR3, as DNA: TGTGCCAGCAGCACAAGGGACAGACAAGAGACCCAGTACTTC. The chain employs TRBV7-2 and TRBJ2-5, with 7 positions matching TRBD1. Germline CDR1 and CDR2: SGHTA and FQGNSA. J gave up 2 bases and V 5 bases, and 5 bases lay outside the gene matches. This CDR3 is 14 amino acids long.

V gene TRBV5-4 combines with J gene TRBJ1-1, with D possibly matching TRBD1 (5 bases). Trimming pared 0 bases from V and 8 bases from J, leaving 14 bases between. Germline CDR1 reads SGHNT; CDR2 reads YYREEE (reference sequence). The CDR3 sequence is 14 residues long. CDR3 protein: CASSLETGGTEAFF. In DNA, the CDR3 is TGTGCCAGCAGCTTGGAAACAGGAGGGACCGAAGCTTTCTTT.

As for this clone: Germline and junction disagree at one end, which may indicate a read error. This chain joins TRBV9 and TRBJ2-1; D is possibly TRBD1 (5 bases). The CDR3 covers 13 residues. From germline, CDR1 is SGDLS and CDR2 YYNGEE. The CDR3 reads CASSPRPQGRLLF. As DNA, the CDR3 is TGTGCCAGCAGCCCACGGCCTCAGGGCAGGCTCCTCTTC.

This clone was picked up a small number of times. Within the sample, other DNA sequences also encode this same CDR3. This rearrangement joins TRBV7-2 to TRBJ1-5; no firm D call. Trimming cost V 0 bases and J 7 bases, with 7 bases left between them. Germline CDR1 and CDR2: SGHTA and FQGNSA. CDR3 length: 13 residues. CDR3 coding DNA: TGTGCCAGCAGCTTAGCCAGAGGGCAGCCCCAGCATTTT. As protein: CASSLARGQPQHF.

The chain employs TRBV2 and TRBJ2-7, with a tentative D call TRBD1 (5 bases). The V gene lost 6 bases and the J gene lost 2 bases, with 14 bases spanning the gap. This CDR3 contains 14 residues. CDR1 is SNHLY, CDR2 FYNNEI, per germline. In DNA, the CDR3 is TGTGCCAGCAGCGATGGGGCGGCCCCCTACGAGCAGTACTTC. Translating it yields CASSDGAAPYEQYF.

Here the CDR3 reads CASNHGTGEGSEQFF. The CDR3 bases are TGTGCCAGCAACCACGGGACAGGGGAAGGGAGTGAGCAGTTCTTC. The V gene is TRBV5-8, the J gene TRBJ2-1, with 10 bases that match TRBD1. Trimming cost V 6 bases and J 9 bases; bases outside gene matches: 12. The CDR3 length is 15 residues. Germline-derived CDR1 and CDR2 are SGHTS and YDEGEE.

CDR3 sequence (DNA): TGCGCCAGCAGCTCATCAGGGGGTCGGTGGAACACTGAAGCTTTCTTT. Residues: CASSSSGGRWNTEAFF. This sequence joins TRBV4-1 and TRBJ1-1; the match to TRBD1 covers 7 bases. The CDR3 length is 16 residues. In germline, CDR1 is MGHRA, CDR2 YSYEKL. V lost 5 bases, J lost 1 base, and 10 bases stayed unmatched.

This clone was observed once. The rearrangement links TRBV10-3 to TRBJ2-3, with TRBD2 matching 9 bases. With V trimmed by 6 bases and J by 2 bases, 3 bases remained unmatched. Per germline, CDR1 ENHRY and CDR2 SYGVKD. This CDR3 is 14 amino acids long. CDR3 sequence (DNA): TGTGCCATCAGCAGCGGGGGGAACACAGATACGCAGTATTTT. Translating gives CAISSGGNTDTQYF.

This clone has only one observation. CDR3 coding DNA: TGTGCCAGCAGTGAAGTAGCGGGGGAACTCTACTCCTCCACAGATACGCAGTATTTT. Translation: CASSEVAGELYSSTDTQYF. This chain uses TRBV6-1 with TRBJ2-3; 9 bases are shared with TRBD2. Germline trimming cut 1 base from V and 2 bases from J; bases unmatched to any gene: 13. Germline CDR1 and CDR2: MNHNS and SASEGT. CDR3 length equals 19 residues.

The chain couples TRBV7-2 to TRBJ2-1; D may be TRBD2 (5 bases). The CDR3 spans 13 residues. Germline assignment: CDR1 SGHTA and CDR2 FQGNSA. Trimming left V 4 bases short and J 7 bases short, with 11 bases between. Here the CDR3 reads CASSWERTNEQFF. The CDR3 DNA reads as TGTGCCAGCAGCTGGGAGCGGACGAATGAGCAGTTCTTC.

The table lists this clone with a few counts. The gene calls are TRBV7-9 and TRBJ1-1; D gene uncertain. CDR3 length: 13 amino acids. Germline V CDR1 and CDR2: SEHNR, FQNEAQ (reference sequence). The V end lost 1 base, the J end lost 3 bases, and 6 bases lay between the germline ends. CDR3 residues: CASSLERDTEAFF. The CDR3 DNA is TGTGCCAGCAGCTTAGAAAGAGACACTGAAGCTTTCTTT.

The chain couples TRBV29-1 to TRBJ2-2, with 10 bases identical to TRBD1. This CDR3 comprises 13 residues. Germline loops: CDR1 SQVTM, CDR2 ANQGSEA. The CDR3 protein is CSAGTGVTGELFF. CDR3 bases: TGCAGTGCCGGGACAGGGGTCACCGGGGAGCTGTTTTTT.

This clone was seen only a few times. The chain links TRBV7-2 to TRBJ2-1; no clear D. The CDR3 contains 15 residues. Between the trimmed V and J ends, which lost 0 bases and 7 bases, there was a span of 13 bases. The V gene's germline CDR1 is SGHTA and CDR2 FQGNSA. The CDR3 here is CASSLAVGAPNEQFF. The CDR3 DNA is TGTGCCAGCAGCTTAGCGGTGGGCGCCCCGAATGAGCAGTTCTTC.

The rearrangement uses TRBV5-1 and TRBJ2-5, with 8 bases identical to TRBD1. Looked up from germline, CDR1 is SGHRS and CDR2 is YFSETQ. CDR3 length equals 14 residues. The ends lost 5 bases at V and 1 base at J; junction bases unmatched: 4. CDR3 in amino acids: CASSPGTGQETQYF. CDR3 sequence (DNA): TGCGCCAGCAGTCCCGGGACAGGCCAAGAGACCCAGTACTTC. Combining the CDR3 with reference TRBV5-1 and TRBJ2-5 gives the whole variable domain KAGVTQTPRYLIKTRGQQVTLSCSPISGHRSVSWYQQTPGQGLQFLFEYFSETQRNKGNFPGRFSGRQFSNSRSEMNVSTLELGDSALYLCASSPGTGQETQYFGPGTRLLVL.

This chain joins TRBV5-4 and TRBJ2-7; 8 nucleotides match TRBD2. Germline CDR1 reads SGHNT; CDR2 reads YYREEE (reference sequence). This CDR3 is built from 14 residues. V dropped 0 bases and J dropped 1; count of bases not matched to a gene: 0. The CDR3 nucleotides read TGTGCCAGCAGCTTGGCTAGCGGGTCCTACGAGCAGTACTTC. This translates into CASSLASGSYEQYF.

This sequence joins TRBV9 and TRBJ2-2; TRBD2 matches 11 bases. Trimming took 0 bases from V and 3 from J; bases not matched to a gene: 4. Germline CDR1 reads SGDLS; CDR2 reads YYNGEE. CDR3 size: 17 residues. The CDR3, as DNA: TGTGCCAGCAGCGTAGTTAGCGGGGGGGCGGACACCGGGGAGCTGTTTTTT. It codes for CASSVVSGGADTGELFF.

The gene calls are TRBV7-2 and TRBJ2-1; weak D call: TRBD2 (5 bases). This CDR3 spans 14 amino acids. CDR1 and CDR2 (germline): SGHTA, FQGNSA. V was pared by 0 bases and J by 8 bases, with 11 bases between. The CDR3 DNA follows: TGTGCCAGCAGCTTAGCACTTGGGAGCGATGAGCAGTTCTTC. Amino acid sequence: CASSLALGSDEQFF.